This TCR beta chain was identified during a study of T cells in localized non-small cell lung cancer. General observations from the study: Sequencing was limited to one tumor region, leaving the possibility of heterogeneity open. Clonality peaked in uninvolved adjacent lung rather than tumor. A median of approximately 50 clones ranked among the top 100 in tumor appeared in adjacent lung.

V was clipped by 0 bases and J by 2 bases, with 8 bases between them. Germline values: CDR1 SGHTA, CDR2 FQGNSA. This CDR3 region has 15 residues. Clones were sequenced by immunoSEQ multiplex PCR, and TCRdb holds only the in-frame ones, with some missing. This table has 55,000 to 75,000 clones, roughly 90% appearing once. For this clone: Antigen specificity is unknown.

The chain joins TRBV7-2 to TRBJ1-5; weak D call: TRBD1 (6 bases). The sample consisted of peripheral blood, taken before any cancer treatment. This receptor was identified in a male donor aged 60 or over with stage III squamous cell lung carcinoma. CDR3 residues: CASSLATGRNQPQHF. Here the CDR3 DNA reads TGTGCCAGCAGCTTAGCGACAGGCCGCAATCAGCCCCAGCATTTT.